What follows are 28 T cell receptor beta chains derived from one specimen sequenced in a study of T cells in women clearing cervical HPV infection. Clones were sequenced by immunoSEQ multiplex PCR, and TCRdb holds only the in-frame ones, with some missing. The repertoire table contains tens of thousands of clones. The sequenced sample was blood buffy coat. The receptors were gathered from a woman aged 18-70 years with a cervical HPV16 infection that either progressed to CIN3+ or cleared (not recorded which).

The CDR3 DNA, read in part, is TGCAGCGTTGAAGATCTCCAGGAGTTAAATTATGGC. Amino acid sequence: CSVEDLQELNYG. The full CDR3 sequence reads CSVEDLQELNYGYTF. The chain recombines TRBV29-1 with TRBJ1-2, with D uncertain. From the germline J gene comes the end of the CDR3, since the read stops 3 residues before it. This CDR3 has 15 residues. Germline loops: CDR1 SQVTM, CDR2 ANQGSEA. V was clipped by 0 bases and J by 5 bases, with 16 bases between them. Supplemented by reference TRBV29-1 and TRBJ1-2, the full variable domain reads SAVISQKPSRDICQRGTSLTIQCQVDSQVTMMFWYRQQPGQSLTLIATANQGSEATYESGFVIDKFPISRPNLTFSTLTVSNMSPEDSSIYLCSVEDLQELNYGYTFGSGTRLTVV.

On this clone itself: The read finishes 3 residues shy of the CDR3 end, and the germline J gene is used to complete it. This chain joins TRBV5-1 and TRBJ2-3; perhaps TRBD1 as D (5 bases). V shed 2 bases and J shed 3 bases, with 13 bases lying between them. Germline CDR1 and CDR2: SGHRS and YFSETQ. The CDR3 covers 15 residues. Incomplete CDR3 DNA: TGCGCCAGCAGCTTCGTGGGGCAACAAACAGATACG. Amino acid sequence: CASSFVGQQTDT. The whole CDR3 protein reads CASSFVGQQTDTQYF.

A remark on this clone: The observed sequence ends 3 residues before the CDR3 terminus, with the missing tail filled in from the germline J gene. The rearrangement uses TRBV7-9 and TRBJ2-4, with TRBD1 matching over 10 bases. Per the germline V gene, CDR1 is SEHNR and CDR2 is FQNEAQ (reference sequence). The CDR3 length is 14 residues. The sequenced part of the CDR3 DNA is TGTGCCAGCAGCGCGACAGGGGGCTTAGAGACT. It yields the protein CASSATGGLET. The CDR3 as a whole reads CASSATGGLETQYF.

Worth noting for this clone: The read finishes 3 residues shy of the CDR3 end, and the germline J gene is used to complete it. The J gene is TRBJ1-4, the V gene TRBV2; 8 bases are shared with TRBD1. The germline V gene encodes CDR1 SNHLY and CDR2 FYNNEI. The CDR3 covers 15 residues. The junction had 6 bases not matched to a gene; V was cut back by 4 bases and J by 5 bases. CDR3 bases read: TGTGCCAGCAGTGGGGGAAGGACAGGGAATGAAAAA. This encodes CASSGGRTGNEK. The whole CDR3 sequence reads CASSGGRTGNEKLFF.

Of note for this clone: Sequencing ends 3 residues short of the CDR3 end; the germline J gene provides the rest. The rearrangement links TRBV19 to TRBJ2-7; D is unresolved. Per the germline V gene, CDR1 is LNHDA and CDR2 is SQIVND (reference sequence). V shed 8 bases and J shed 3 bases, with 2 bases lying between them. The CDR3 covers 9 residues. CDR3 region: CASHYEQYF. CDR3 bases read: TGTGCCAGTCACTACGAG.

Worth noting for this clone: Read coverage stops 3 residues before the CDR3 terminus; the germline J gene supplies the remainder. V gene TRBV7-2 combines with J gene TRBJ2-5; D gene uncertain. Trimming removed 5 bases from V and 3 bases from J, with 13 bases in between. CDR3 length: 14 amino acids. Germline values: CDR1 SGHTA, CDR2 FQGNSA. The covered CDR3 bases are TGTGCCAGCAGCACGACACGTGCGAAAGAGACC. This sequence encodes CASSTTRAKET. Given in full, the CDR3 is CASSTTRAKETQYF. The entire variable domain, with the rest obtained from reference TRBV7-2 and TRBJ2-5, is as follows: GAGVSQSPSNKVTEKGKDVELRCDPISGHTALYWYRQSLGQGLEFLIYFQGNSAPDKSGLPSDRFSAERTGGSVSTLTIQRTQQEDSAVYLCASSTTRAKETQYFGPGTRLLVL.

A word on this clone: The observed sequence ends 3 residues before the CDR3 terminus, with the missing tail filled in from the germline J gene. V and J are TRBV18 and TRBJ1-1, with a weak D call TRBD1 (6 bases). Germline lookup yields CDR1 KGHSH and CDR2 LQKENI. This CDR3 is 15 amino acids long. Between the trimmed V and J ends, which lost 1 base and 2 bases, there was a span of 11 bases. The CDR3 bases that were read are TGTGCCAGCTCACCACAGACAGGAAGAAACACTGAA. Its protein is CASSPQTGRNTE. The CDR3 in full is CASSPQTGRNTEAFF.

Concerning this clone itself: The read ends 3 residues before the CDR3 terminus; that terminus is restored from the germline J gene. The V call is TRBV20-1, the J call TRBJ1-1; D not resolved. This CDR3 is 11 amino acids long. The germline V gene encodes CDR1 DFQATT and CDR2 SNEGSKA (reference sequence). V lost 3 bases, J lost 6 bases, and 8 bases lay in between. The CDR3 here is CSASSAAEAFF. CDR3 bases read: TGCAGTGCTAGTAGTGCGGCTGAA.

As concerns this clone: The read ends 3 residues shy of where the CDR3 ends; the end is completed using the germline J gene. The rearrangement joins TRBV12-3 or TRBV12-4 to TRBJ2-3, with TRBD2 matching over 10 bases. CDR3 length equals 14 residues. The V segment lost 2 bases and the J segment 6 bases; nucleotides outside the gene matches: 2. The part of the CDR3 DNA that was read is TGTGCCAGCAGTTTACTAGCGGGGGAGGATACG. It specifies CASSLLAGEDT. The full CDR3 is CASSLLAGEDTQYF.

Concerning this clone itself: The CDR3 end lies 3 residues beyond the end of the read and is filled in from the germline J gene. This sequence joins TRBV7-9 and TRBJ1-6; D is undetermined. Germline V gene data show CDR1 as SEHNR and CDR2 as FQNEAQ (reference sequence). CDR3 length equals 12 residues. The part of the CDR3 DNA that was read is TGTGCCAGCAGCTCCACGGGTGGTCCC. It is translated as CASSSTGGP. The entire CDR3 protein is CASSSTGGPLHF. The variable domain in full, with the rest retrieved from reference TRBV7-9 and TRBJ1-6, is DTGVSQNPRHKITKRGQNVTFRCDPISEHNRLYWYRQTLGQGPEFLTYFQNEAQLEKSRLLSDRFSAERPKGSFSTLEIQRTEQGDSAMYLCASSSTGGPLHFGNGTRLTVT.

Concerning this clone itself: The missing CDR3 end, 3 residues past where the read stops, is filled in from the germline J gene. The genes are TRBV20-1 and TRBJ2-1; TRBD2 matches 11 bases. CDR1 and CDR2 (germline): DFQATT, SNEGSKA (reference sequence). CDR3 size: 15 residues. Unmatched junction bases numbered 5, after V lost 6 bases and J lost 1 base. Here the CDR3 reads CSAHRLAGSYNEQFF. The DNA read from the CDR3 is TGCAGTGCACACCGACTAGCGGGATCCTACAATGAG.

About this clone: The read ends 3 residues shy of where the CDR3 ends; the end is completed using the germline J gene. This rearrangement joins TRBV5-3 to TRBJ1-2; D remains ambiguous. TRBV5-3 is reported as an ORF; its role is uncertain. The V and J ends lost 5 bases and 2 bases respectively, with 4 bases between them. The CDR3 has 11 amino acids. CDR3 loop: CARRQNYGYTF. The CDR3 DNA, read in part, is TGTGCCAGAAGACAGAACTATGGC.

Concerning this clone: The read gets to within 3 residues of the CDR3 end, and the germline J gene fills in the rest. The rearrangement joins TRBV7-6 to TRBJ2-1; TRBD2 agrees at 14 bases. Germline V CDR1 and CDR2: SGHVS, FNYEAQ. V lost 2 bases to trimming and J lost 8 bases; unmatched junction nucleotides: 2. The CDR3 consists of 15 residues. Incomplete CDR3 DNA: TGTGCCAGCAGCTTACAGACTAGCGGGGGGGATGAG. This encodes CASSLQTSGGDE. In full, the CDR3 is CASSLQTSGGDEQFF.

Regarding this clone: The CDR3 end falls 3 residues outside the read, so it is completed with the germline J gene. The rearrangement links TRBV6-1 to TRBJ1-2; D might be TRBD1 (5 bases). The CDR3 is 14 amino acids. Germline-derived CDR1 and CDR2 are MNHNS and SASEGT. The CDR3: CASSVVQEFYDYTF. Partial CDR3 DNA: TGTGCCAGCAGTGTCGTACAGGAATTCTACGAC.

Incomplete CDR3 DNA: TGTGCCAGCAGCTTAAACGCTCAGATCAACACCGGGGAG. Translated, it gives CASSLNAQINTGE. The CDR3 in full is CASSLNAQINTGELFF. The chain is built from TRBV7-8 and TRBJ2-2; D unclear. The CDR3 end lies 3 residues beyond the end of the read and is filled in from the germline J gene. Germline V gene lookup returns CDR1 SGHVS and CDR2 FQNEAQ. Trimming pared 2 bases from V and 2 bases from J, leaving 12 bases between. This CDR3 spans 16 amino acids.

On this clone: The read terminates 3 residues before the CDR3 end, so the remaining end is supplied by the germline J gene. V usage is TRBV20-1 and J usage is TRBJ2-4; D remains unclear. V was pared by 8 bases and J by 7 bases, with 12 bases between. Germline-derived CDR1 and CDR2 are DFQATT and SNEGSKA (reference sequence). The CDR3 is 11 residues long. Partial CDR3 DNA: TGCAGTCTAGAGGCCACGAACATT. It translates to CSLEATNI. The full CDR3 protein reads CSLEATNIQYF.

In regard to this clone: The missing CDR3 end, 3 residues past where the read stops, is filled in from the germline J gene. The chain couples TRBV14 to TRBJ2-3, with TRBD1 matching over 11 bases. Germline V lookup: CDR1 SGHDN, CDR2 FVKESK. The CDR3 consists of 17 residues. The junction had 10 bases not matched to a gene; V was cut back by 4 bases and J by 4 bases. The sequenced part of the CDR3 DNA is TGTGCCAGCAGCCTTCCCCCGGGACAGGGGGGGCCAGATACG. It translates to CASSLPPGQGGPDT. The whole CDR3 region reads CASSLPPGQGGPDTQYF.

Notes on this clone: The read stops 3 residues short of the end of the CDR3; the missing end is completed from the germline J gene. The chain uses TRBV19 and TRBJ2-1, with TRBD2 identical over 7 bases. The V gene end was trimmed by 1 base and the J gene end by 7 bases; junction bases not matched to a gene: 4. This CDR3 is built from 14 residues. Germline assignment: CDR1 LNHDA and CDR2 SQIVND (reference sequence). The CDR3 spells CASSIGAGVNEQFF. The sequenced CDR3 bases are TGTGCCAGTAGTATAGGGGCGGGGGTAAATGAG.

CDR3 bases read: TGTGCCAGTACCATGGCGGGGCAGGGCGACTCACCC. This gives the protein CASTMAGQGDSP. The whole CDR3 reads CASTMAGQGDSPLHF. This chain connects TRBV19 to TRBJ1-6; TRBD1 might be the D (5 bases). With the read ending 3 residues before the CDR3 end, the germline J gene is used to fill in that end. Trimming shortened V by 7 bases and J by 10 bases, and 20 bases separated the two germline ends. Germline CDR1 LNHDA, CDR2 SQIVND (reference sequence). The CDR3 contains 15 residues.

This chain's CDR3 is CASSKGYDEQYF. The covered CDR3 bases are TGTGCCAGCAGCAAAGGGTACGACGAG. The chain has TRBV5-6 and TRBJ2-7; D is undetermined. The CDR3 extends 3 residues past the end of the read, so its final part is completed from the germline J gene. V dropped 4 bases and J dropped 5 bases, with 10 bases sitting between them. The CDR3 totals 12 residues. Germline CDR1 and CDR2: SGHDT and YYEEEE.

Notes on this clone: The read falls 3 residues short of the CDR3 end, and the missing part is taken from the germline J gene. The V call is TRBV7-3, the J call TRBJ1-2, with D unclear. Germline V gene lookup returns CDR1 SGHTA and CDR2 FQGTGA. The CDR3 sequence is 12 residues long. The CDR3 sequence is CASSLYEGDYTF. The covered CDR3 bases are TGTGCCAGCAGCTTATACGAGGGTGAC.

For this clone: The read finishes 3 residues shy of the CDR3 end, and the germline J gene is used to complete it. The rearrangement joins TRBV29-1 to TRBJ2-6; TRBD1 agrees at 9 bases. Germline V gene sequence: CDR1 SQVTM, CDR2 ANQGSEA. The CDR3 contains 16 residues. V trimming: 2 bases; J trimming: 2 bases; junction bases outside the gene matches: 4. Partial CDR3 DNA: TGCAGCGTTGAAAAGGGGGACAGGGCTGGGGCCAACGTC. This sequence encodes CSVEKGDRAGANV. The entire CDR3 protein reads CSVEKGDRAGANVLTF.

As to this clone: Read data end 3 residues before the CDR3 end; the end is taken from the germline J gene. The chain employs TRBV7-9 and TRBJ2-3; tentatively, D is TRBD2 (6 bases). The CDR3 covers 14 residues. Germline-derived CDR1 and CDR2 are SEHNR and FQNEAQ (reference sequence). CDR3 residues: CASSLAPGEQPQYF. The CDR3 bases that were read are TGTGCCAGCAGCTTAGCGCCGGGGGAACAGCCG.

In regard to this clone: From the germline J gene comes the end of the CDR3, since the read stops 3 residues before it. The V call is TRBV5-1, the J call TRBJ2-5, with 8 bases fitting TRBD1. V was clipped by 4 bases and J by 0 bases; unmatched bases: 8. Germline V CDR1 and CDR2: SGHRS, YFSETQ. The CDR3 has 16 amino acids. Incomplete CDR3 DNA: TGCGCCAGCAGCCCGGACAGGGAACTGTACCAAGAGACC. Amino acids: CASSPDRELYQET. The whole CDR3 protein reads CASSPDRELYQETQYF.

This chain's CDR3 is CASKTGINSPLFF. The DNA read from the CDR3 is TGTGCCAGCAAAACAGGGATTAATTCACCA. The chain uses TRBV6-2 or TRBV6-3 and TRBJ1-4; weak D call: TRBD1 (6 bases). The sequence runs out 3 residues before the end of the CDR3; the remainder is reconstructed from the germline J gene. The CDR3 extends over 13 amino acids. CDR1 and CDR2 from the germline V gene are MNHEY and SVGEGT.

To note about this clone: Read data end 3 residues before the CDR3 end; the end is taken from the germline J gene. The chain couples TRBV19 to TRBJ1-2; 7 nucleotides align to TRBD1. The CDR3 contains 14 residues. Per the germline V gene, CDR1 is LNHDA and CDR2 is SQIVND (reference sequence). CDR3 residues: CASSLPATGRGYTF. CDR3 DNA (partial): TGTGCCAGTAGTCTACCCGCGACAGGGAGAGGC.

As regards this clone: The sequenced fragment ends 3 residues before the CDR3 boundary, so the rest is inferred from the germline J gene. The chain links TRBV2 to TRBJ2-3; weak D call: TRBD1 (5 bases). This CDR3 is built from 14 residues. Germline CDR1 and CDR2: SNHLY and FYNNEI. CDR3 bases read: TGTGCCAGCAGAAGCCGCGACGGACAAGAGACG. Protein: CASRSRDGQET. The entire CDR3 protein is CASRSRDGQETQYF.

Points on this clone: The read finishes 3 residues shy of the CDR3 end, and the germline J gene is used to complete it. The chain has TRBV23-1 and TRBJ2-1, with TRBD2 as a possible D gene (5 bases). TRBV23-1 is reported as an ORF; its role is uncertain. CDR3 length: 16 amino acids. With 0 bases removed from V and 0 bases from J, the gap between germline ends came to 9 bases. The CDR3: CASSQSTKSSYNEQFF. The covered CDR3 bases are TGCGCCAGCAGTCAATCGACTAAAAGCTCCTACAATGAG.